One sample yielded the 25 T cell receptor beta chains listed below, sequenced in a study of cytomegalovirus exposure and HLA in healthy donors. The PCR employed 60 Vbeta primers together with 13 Jbeta primers. Sequenced by immunoSEQ multiplex PCR; TCRdb stores in-frame clones only, minus some. The profile shows roughly 120,000 clones, about 72% of them singletons. The sequenced material came from PBMCs. The receptors come from a man in his forties or fifties in good health and CMV-seropositive.

The J gene is TRBJ1-2, the V gene TRBV5-1; TRBD1 is a possible D gene (5 bases). Trimming removed 4 bases from V and 8 bases from J, with 12 bases in between. CDR3 length: 12 residues. Germline CDR1 reads SGHRS; CDR2 reads YFSETQ. The CDR3 sequence is CASSEKAGGYTF. CDR3 bases: TGCGCCAGCAGCGAAAAAGCAGGGGGCTACACCTTC.

This clone showed up just once. The chain carries TRBV2 and TRBJ2-1; 7 bases line up with TRBD1. This CDR3 has 18 amino acids. V was pared by 0 bases and J by 0 bases, with 8 bases of the junction left unmatched. CDR1 is SNHLY and CDR2 is FYNNEI in the germline V gene. The CDR3 DNA follows: TGTGCCAGCAGTGAAGCAGTCCCTAGGGGGCACTCCTACAATGAGCAGTTCTTC. Amino acids: CASSEAVPRGHSYNEQFF.

V and J are TRBV27 and TRBJ2-7, with 10 bases that match TRBD1. The V gene's germline CDR1 is MNHEY and CDR2 SMNVEV (reference sequence). The CDR3 sequence is 14 residues long. V was clipped by 5 bases and J by 3 bases; unmatched bases: 4. The CDR3 DNA reads TGTGCCAGCAGTGCGGACAGGGGGATCTACGAGCAGTACTTC. It encodes CASSADRGIYEQYF.

V usage is TRBV7-6 and J usage is TRBJ2-2; possibly TRBD2 for D (6 bases). Germline V gene lookup returns CDR1 SGHVS and CDR2 FNYEAQ. This CDR3 has 17 residues. With 0 bases removed from V and 4 bases from J, the gap between germline ends came to 15 bases. The CDR3 DNA reads TGTGCCAGCAGCTTAGCGCGGGGACCCGTGATCACCGGGGAGCTGTTTTTT. Translated, it gives CASSLARGPVITGELFF.

The chain links TRBV19 to TRBJ1-3; D is unresolved. The V end was cut by 3 bases, the J end by 4 bases, with 7 bases between. Germline V lookup: CDR1 LNHDA, CDR2 SQIVND (reference sequence). CDR3 length: 13 amino acids. The CDR3 region has the DNA TGTGCCAGTAGTATCCACATAGGAAACACCATATATTTT. Amino acid sequence: CASSIHIGNTIYF. The full variable domain, with the rest looked up from reference TRBV19 and TRBJ1-3, is DGGITQSPKYLFRKEGQNVTLSCEQNLNHDAMYWYRQDPGQGLRLIYYSQIVNDFQKGDIAEGYSVSREKKESFPLTVTSAQKNPTAFYLCASSIHIGNTIYFGEGSWLTVV.

The chain links TRBV4-3 to TRBJ1-2; possible D gene TRBD1, 6 bases. Looked up from germline, CDR1 is LGHNA and CDR2 is YSLEER. V gave up 2 bases and J gave up 8 bases, with 15 bases separating them. CDR3 size: 14 residues. CDR3 sequence: CASSQHYRESGYTF. The DNA of the CDR3 is TGCGCCAGCAGCCAACATTACAGGGAAAGCGGCTACACCTTC.

The V call is TRBV7-2, the J call TRBJ2-5; D is undetermined. Germline V gives CDR1 SGHTA, CDR2 FQGNSA. Deletions cut 1 base from V and 7 bases from J, with 13 bases between. CDR3 size: 14 residues. As DNA, the CDR3 is TGTGCCAGCAGCTTAGGTGGTAGCTTCGGGACCCAGTACTTC. Amino acids: CASSLGGSFGTQYF.

V and J are TRBV4-1 and TRBJ1-3; D gene ambiguous. The germline CDR1 and CDR2 sequences are MGHRA and YSYEKL. Deletions cut 1 base from V and 0 bases from J, with 10 bases between. The CDR3 is made up of 16 amino acids. CDR3 coding DNA: TGCGCCAGCAGCCAAGTCTCGCGATACTCTGGAAACACCATATATTTT. This translates into CASSQVSRYSGNTIYF.

There are a few counts of this clone. This chain connects TRBV5-4 to TRBJ1-1; D perhaps matches TRBD1 (6 bases). Germline loops: CDR1 SGHNT, CDR2 YYREEE (reference sequence). The CDR3 runs to 14 residues. Trimming took 4 bases from V and 4 from J, leaving 14 bases between them. The CDR3 reads CASSGGAVATEAFF. CDR3 in DNA: TGTGCCAGCAGCGGGGGGGCGGTCGCCACTGAAGCTTTCTTT.

The V call is TRBV6-6, the J call TRBJ1-2, with 7 positions matching TRBD1. CDR1 and CDR2 from the germline V gene are MNHNY and SVGAGI (reference sequence). V dropped 1 base and J dropped 8; count of bases not matched to a gene: 7. This CDR3 is built from 14 residues. CDR3: CASSYYGQGEGYTF. CDR3 sequence (DNA): TGTGCCAGCAGTTACTACGGGCAGGGGGAAGGCTACACCTTC.

The V gene is TRBV7-2, the J gene TRBJ1-4; a weak D match, TRBD1 (5 bases). The germline gives CDR1 SGHTA, CDR2 FQGNSA. Deletions cut 5 bases from V and 10 bases from J, with 8 bases between. The CDR3 consists of 11 residues. CDR3 nucleotide sequence: TGTGCCAGCAGCACCCAGGGAAAACTGTTTTTT. This sequence encodes CASSTQGKLFF.

The V and J genes are TRBV18 and TRBJ1-5; 7 bases are shared with TRBD1. Germline loops: CDR1 KGHSH, CDR2 LQKENI. J gave up 6 bases and V 3 bases, and 8 bases lay outside the gene matches. This CDR3 is 15 amino acids long. The CDR3 coding sequence is TGTGCCAGCTCACCTGGACAGGAAGGGGGTCAGCCCCAGCATTTT. This sequence encodes CASSPGQEGGQPQHF.

The chain couples TRBV4-2 to TRBJ2-5; 14 positions agree with TRBD2. Germline loops: CDR1 LGHNA, CDR2 YNFKEQ. After removal of 4 bases from V and 4 bases from J, the junction contained 8 bases not matched to a gene. There are 17 residues in the CDR3. The CDR3 reads CASSLSGTSGSGETQYF. The CDR3 region has the DNA TGTGCCAGCAGCCTAAGCGGGACTAGCGGGAGTGGAGAGACCCAGTACTTC.

This chain connects TRBV2 to TRBJ2-1; 9 bases fit TRBD1. The length of the CDR3 is 15 residues. Per the germline V gene, CDR1 is SNHLY and CDR2 is FYNNEI. V gave up 7 bases and J gave up 6 bases; unmatched junction bases: 10. CDR3 sequence: CASTEDRGYVNEQFF. The CDR3 nucleotides read TGTGCCAGCACCGAGGACAGGGGTTATGTCAATGAGCAGTTCTTC. Combining the CDR3 with reference TRBV2 and TRBJ2-1 gives the whole variable domain EPEVTQTPSHQVTQMGQEVILRCVPISNHLYFYWYRQILGQKVEFLVSFYNNEISEKSEIFDDQFSVERPDGSNFTLKIRSTKLEDSAMYFCASTEDRGYVNEQFFGPGTRLTVL.

The chain uses TRBV30 and TRBJ1-5; 8 bases are a match to TRBD1. The CDR3 runs to 17 residues. V was clipped by 5 bases and J by 2 bases; unmatched bases: 14. Germline assignment: CDR1 GTSNPN and CDR2 SVGIG (reference sequence). The CDR3 coding sequence is TGTGCCTGGGCTAAGAGATCCCCGGGACAGGGCAATCAGCCCCAGCATTTT. It translates to CAWAKRSPGQGNQPQHF.

This chain uses TRBV7-2 with TRBJ2-3; tentatively, D is TRBD1 (5 bases). The CDR3 length is 15 residues. Germline loops: CDR1 SGHTA, CDR2 FQGNSA. V dropped 5 bases and J dropped 5 bases, with 17 bases sitting between them. The DNA for the CDR3 is TGTGCCAGCAGCGCGTCCATTGACAGTGGAGATACGCAGTATTTT. Amino acid sequence: CASSASIDSGDTQYF.

The rearrangement uses TRBV10-3 and TRBJ1-6; 11 bases align to TRBD1. The trim removed 5 bases at V and 10 bases at J, leaving 7 bases unmatched. There are 15 residues in the CDR3. Germline CDR1 and CDR2: ENHRY and SYGVKD. This chain's CDR3 is CAISRDRGTSSPLHF. The DNA for the CDR3 is TGTGCCATCAGTCGGGACAGGGGGACTTCATCACCCCTCCACTTT.

The CDR3 bases are TGTGCCTCCCGCGGGACTACTAACTATGGCTACACCTTC. Its translation is CASRGTTNYGYTF. The V call is TRBV6-1, the J call TRBJ1-2; D is perhaps TRBD1 (5 bases). The CDR3 extends over 13 amino acids. The germline V and J ends were trimmed by 11 bases and 0 bases, with 13 bases remaining between them. Germline V CDR1 and CDR2: MNHNS, SASEGT.

This clone was counted between two and nine times. This chain joins TRBV18 and TRBJ2-1, with D perhaps matching TRBD1 (5 bases). V was cut by 5 bases and J by 7 bases, with 9 bases left in between. The CDR3 runs 12 residues. Germline assignment: CDR1 KGHSH and CDR2 LQKENI. CDR3 DNA: TGTGCCAGCTCAGATTCAGGGAATGAGCAGTTCTTC. Translated, it gives CASSDSGNEQFF.

The chain employs TRBV29-1 and TRBJ1-2; the D gene is possibly TRBD1 (6 bases). CDR1 and CDR2 (germline): SQVTM, ANQGSEA. Trimming removed 7 bases at V and 8 bases at J, with 17 bases between. The CDR3 covers 12 residues. CDR3 sequence (DNA): TGCAGCGCCGTAGAGGGGGTTGTAGGCTACACCTTC. It yields the protein CSAVEGVVGYTF.

This clone turned up a few times. This sequence joins TRBV7-9 and TRBJ1-4; D unresolved. Trimming took off 2 bases at V and 0 bases at J, with 7 bases between the two ends. There are 15 residues in the CDR3. Germline V gene sequence: CDR1 SEHNR, CDR2 FQNEAQ (reference sequence). This chain's CDR3 is CASSLLHATNEKLFF. CDR3 nucleotides: TGTGCCAGCAGCTTATTACATGCAACTAATGAAAAACTGTTTTTT.

V and J are TRBV7-2 and TRBJ2-5; TRBD1 might be the D (5 bases). The V end lost 1 base, the J end lost 5 bases, and 11 bases lay between the germline ends. Germline V gene sequence: CDR1 SGHTA, CDR2 FQGNSA. The CDR3 consists of 14 residues. DNA for the CDR3: TGTGCCAGCAGCTTAGATGCAGGGATCGAGACCCAGTACTTC. Amino acids: CASSLDAGIETQYF.

The chain links TRBV4-1 to TRBJ1-1; the D gene is possibly TRBD1 (5 bases). The germline V gene encodes CDR1 MGHRA and CDR2 YSYEKL. The length of the CDR3 is 17 residues. V lost 3 bases, J lost 4 bases, and 21 bases lay in between. In nucleotides, the CDR3 is TGCGCCAGCAGCCACGGGGGGTTAGTGGGGACGACCACTGAAGCTTTCTTT. It codes for CASSHGGLVGTTTEAFF.

V is TRBV9 and J is TRBJ2-1; TRBD2 aligns across 7 bases. V lost 0 bases and J lost 5; bases outside the gene matches: 5. Germline assignment: CDR1 SGDLS and CDR2 YYNGEE. This CDR3 contains 15 residues. The CDR3 region is CASSVAGLGHNEQFF. The CDR3 bases are TGTGCCAGCAGCGTAGCCGGACTAGGCCACAATGAGCAGTTCTTC.

V is TRBV30 and J is TRBJ2-2, with 9 bases lining up with TRBD1. The CDR3 loop spans 18 amino acids. The V segment lost 3 bases and the J segment 3 bases; nucleotides outside the gene matches: 14. CDR1 is GTSNPN, CDR2 SVGIG, per germline (reference sequence). The CDR3 reads CAWSAHPGTGTYTGELFF. The CDR3 region has the DNA TGTGCCTGGAGCGCTCACCCCGGGACAGGGACTTACACCGGGGAGCTGTTTTTT.